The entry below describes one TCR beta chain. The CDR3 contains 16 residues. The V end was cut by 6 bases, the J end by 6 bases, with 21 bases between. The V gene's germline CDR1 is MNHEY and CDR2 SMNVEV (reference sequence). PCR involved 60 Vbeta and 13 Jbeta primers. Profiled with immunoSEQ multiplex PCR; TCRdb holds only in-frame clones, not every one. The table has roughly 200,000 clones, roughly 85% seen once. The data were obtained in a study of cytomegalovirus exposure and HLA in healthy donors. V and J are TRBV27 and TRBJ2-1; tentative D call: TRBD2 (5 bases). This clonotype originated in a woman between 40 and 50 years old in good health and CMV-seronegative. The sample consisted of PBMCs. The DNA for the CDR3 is TGTGCCAGCAGATCCCGACCGGGGAATCGGGCCAATGAGCAGTTCTTC. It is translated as CASRSRPGNRANEQFF.